One sample yielded the 5 T cell receptor beta chains listed below, sequenced in a study of blood T cell repertoires in COVID-19 (TCRdb year 2020). Library prep was done by the immunoSEQ multiplex PCR assay. TCRdb holds this immuneACCESS table with in-frame rearrangements only. Some clones are missing; in checked studies, unresolved V genes explain under half, and the rest has no known cause. The sample table records 150,000 or so clones; about nine tenths of these occur just once. In total, the top ten clones hold about 6.5% of the sample. Source material: peripheral blood. The receptor source for this set is a man at least 80 years old with acute or convalescent COVID-19.

For the CDR3, the DNA is TGTGCCAGCAGTGGCAAGGAGTACGACACCGGGGAGCTGTTTTTT. It is translated as CASSGKEYDTGELFF. This chain links TRBV2 with TRBJ2-2; D ambiguous. V was shortened by 4 bases and J by 3 bases, with 12 bases between the two germline ends. The CDR3 consists of 15 residues. CDR1 and CDR2 from the germline V gene are SNHLY and FYNNEI.

This chain uses TRBV19 with TRBJ1-3, with no clear D. This CDR3 is 13 amino acids long. V lost 3 bases to trimming and J lost 2 bases, with 5 bases between them. Germline CDR1 LNHDA, CDR2 SQIVND (reference sequence). The CDR3 nucleotides read TGTGCCAGTAGTATCATTGCTGGAAACACCATATATTTT. Protein: CASSIIAGNTIYF.

The gene calls are TRBV7-9 and TRBJ2-1; 7 nucleotides match TRBD2. After removal of 3 bases from V and 10 bases from J, the junction contained 12 bases not matched to a gene. This CDR3 is built from 15 residues. Germline assignment: CDR1 SEHNR and CDR2 FQNEAQ (reference sequence). This CDR3 is CASSLDWGGANEQFF. The DNA of the CDR3 is TGTGCCAGCAGCTTGGATTGGGGGGGAGCTAACGAGCAGTTCTTC.

The chain employs TRBV19 and TRBJ2-6; TRBD2 aligns across 10 bases. The CDR3 contains 20 residues. Germline trimming cut 0 bases from V and 3 bases from J; bases unmatched to any gene: 11. Germline V gene sequence: CDR1 LNHDA, CDR2 SQIVND (reference sequence). As DNA, the CDR3 is TGTGCCAGTAGTATAGATCTTGTAGCGGGAGGTACTTTTGGGGCCAACGTCCTGACTTTC. It specifies CASSIDLVAGGTFGANVLTF.

The chain uses TRBV2 and TRBJ2-2; 8 nucleotides match TRBD2. Germline CDR1 is SNHLY and CDR2 is FYNNEI. The CDR3 length is 15 residues. Trimming removed 6 bases from V and 2 bases from J; junction bases left unmatched: 5. CDR3 DNA: TGTGCCAGCAGGCAGGTAGCGGGAAACACCGGGGAGCTGTTTTTT. This sequence encodes CASRQVAGNTGELFF.